A selection of T cell receptor beta chains follows, all from one sample in a study of cytomegalovirus exposure and HLA in healthy donors. Here immunoSEQ multiplex PCR was the method, and the copy in TCRdb shows in-frame clones only, minus some. The data show tens of thousands of clones, less than 80% seen once. Sequencing input: PBMCs. Receptors originate from a man between 60 and 75 years old in good health and CMV-seropositive. Both conserved end residues are part of each CDR3. D genes are given only for firm matches. Not all rows give a size; the values are once, few, many and, for expanded clones, a class.

D gene	V gene	J gene	clone size	CDR3 protein	CDR3 DNA
-	TRBV11-2	TRBJ2-6	-	CASSQKAASGANVLTF	TGTGCCAGCAGCCAGAAGGCGGCCTCTGGGGCCAACGTCCTGACTTTC
-	TRBV5-6	TRBJ1-2	-	CASSLVAGVHGYTF	TGTGCCAGCAGCTTGGTAGCAGGGGTACATGGCTACACCTTC
-	TRBV19	TRBJ2-2	-	CASSIGVRGWTGELFF	TGTGCCAGTAGTATAGGAGTCAGGGGTTGGACCGGGGAGCTGTTTTTT
TRBD2	TRBV6-5	TRBJ2-5	-	CASSYSISGPKTQYF	TGTGCCAGCAGTTACTCGATTAGCGGGCCAAAGACCCAGTACTTC
-	TRBV27	TRBJ1-2	-	CASSLRAGANYGYTF	TGTGCCAGCAGTTTAAGGGCAGGGGCTAACTATGGCTACACCTTC
-	TRBV6-5	TRBJ2-7	few	CASSYGAGYSYEQYF	TGTGCCAGCAGTTACGGGGCAGGCTACTCCTACGAGCAGTACTTC
-	TRBV5-1	TRBJ2-3	few	CASSQGRPSTDTQYF	TGCGCCAGCAGCCAGGGCCGGCCTAGCACAGATACGCAGTATTTT
TRBD2	TRBV5-4	TRBJ2-1	-	CASSRGLADNEQFF	TGTGCCAGCAGTCGCGGACTAGCGGACAATGAGCAGTTCTTC
-	TRBV7-6	TRBJ2-5	few	CASSLRTVQETQYF	TGTGCCAGCAGCTTACGGACAGTTCAAGAGACCCAGTACTTC
-	TRBV6-1	TRBJ1-6	-	CASSESGRRSPLHF	TGTGCCAGCAGTGAATCGGGGAGGAGATCACCCCTCCACTTT
-	TRBV5-1	TRBJ2-5	-	CASSPRQKQETQYF	TGCGCCAGCAGTCCGAGACAGAAACAAGAGACCCAGTACTTC
-	TRBV7-9	TRBJ2-1	-	CASSYPGTQAAEQFF	TGTGCCAGCAGCTACCCCGGGACACAAGCAGCCGAGCAGTTCTTC
TRBD1	TRBV5-5	TRBJ1-1	-	CASSLARTGRNTEAFF	TGTGCCAGCAGCTTGGCGAGGACAGGGCGGAACACTGAAGCTTTCTTT
-	TRBV7-9	TRBJ1-4	-	CSSSYLGGKLFF	TGTTCCAGCAGCTATTTAGGGGGAAAACTGTTTTTT
-	TRBV27	TRBJ1-1	-	CASNPGPAKLNTEAFF	TGTGCCAGCAATCCAGGGCCCGCTAAACTGAACACTGAAGCTTTCTTT
-	TRBV2	TRBJ2-5	-	CASSGSLQETQYF	TGTGCCAGCTCGGGGTCCCTCCAAGAGACCCAGTACTTC
TRBD1	TRBV6-1	TRBJ1-1	few	CASSELSDREGLGAFF	TGTGCCAGCAGTGAACTCTCAGACAGGGAAGGGCTGGGAGCTTTCTTT
TRBD1	TRBV7-2	TRBJ1-2	-	CASSLASGGYGYTF	TGTGCCAGCAGCTTAGCATCAGGGGGCTATGGCTACACCTTC
-	TRBV18	TRBJ1-2	-	CASSPGVQRHDGYTF	TGTGCCAGCTCACCAGGGGTCCAGCGGCACGATGGCTACACCTTC
-	TRBV7-9	TRBJ2-7	few	CASSSPPLGLGEQYF	TGTGCCAGCAGCTCACCGCCATTAGGACTCGGCGAGCAGTACTTC
-	TRBV14	TRBJ1-4	-	CASSRGWELFF	TGTGCCAGCAGCCGAGGATGGGAACTGTTTTTT
TRBD1	TRBV11-2	TRBJ2-5	-	CASSLGRQGPETQYF	TGTGCCAGCAGCTTAGGAAGACAGGGCCCAGAGACCCAGTACTTC
TRBD2	TRBV9	TRBJ2-5	-	CASSVDPTSGQETQYF	TGTGCCAGCAGCGTAGATCCGACTAGCGGTCAAGAGACCCAGTACTTC
TRBD2	TRBV7-9	TRBJ2-2	-	CASSPVVAGGGGELFF	TGTGCCAGCAGCCCCGTGGTAGCGGGGGGCGGCGGGGAGCTGTTTTTT
-	TRBV5-8	TRBJ1-4	few	CASSFFSGANEKLFF	TGTGCCAGCAGCTTTTTTTCAGGGGCTAATGAAAAACTGTTTTTT
TRBD1	TRBV27	TRBJ1-5	-	CASSSRTGDQPQHF	TGTGCCAGCAGTTCCAGGACAGGGGATCAGCCCCAGCATTTT
TRBD2	TRBV6-1	TRBJ2-3	-	CASSVVGGTTDTQYF	TGTGCCAGCAGTGTTGTCGGGGGGACCACAGATACGCAGTATTTT
-	TRBV7-2	TRBJ1-2	-	CASSPKHDPFANYGYTF	TGTGCCAGCAGTCCAAAGCACGATCCCTTCGCTAACTATGGCTACACCTTC
TRBD1	TRBV5-4	TRBJ1-2	-	CASSGTSGTGLANYGYTF	TGTGCCAGCAGCGGGACATCCGGGACAGGATTAGCTAACTATGGCTACACCTTC